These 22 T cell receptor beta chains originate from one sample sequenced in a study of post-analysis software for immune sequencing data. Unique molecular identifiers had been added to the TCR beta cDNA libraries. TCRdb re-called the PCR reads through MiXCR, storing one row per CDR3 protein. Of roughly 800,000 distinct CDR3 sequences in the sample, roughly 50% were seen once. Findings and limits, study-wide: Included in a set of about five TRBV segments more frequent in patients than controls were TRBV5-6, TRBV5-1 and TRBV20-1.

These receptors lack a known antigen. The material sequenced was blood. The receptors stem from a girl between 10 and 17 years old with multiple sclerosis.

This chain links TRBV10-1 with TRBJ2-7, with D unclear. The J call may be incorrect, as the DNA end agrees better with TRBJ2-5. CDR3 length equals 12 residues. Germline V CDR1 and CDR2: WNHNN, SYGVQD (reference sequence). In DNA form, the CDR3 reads TGCGCCAGCAATCCGACGGAAGAGACCCAGTACTTC. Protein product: CASNPTEETQYF.

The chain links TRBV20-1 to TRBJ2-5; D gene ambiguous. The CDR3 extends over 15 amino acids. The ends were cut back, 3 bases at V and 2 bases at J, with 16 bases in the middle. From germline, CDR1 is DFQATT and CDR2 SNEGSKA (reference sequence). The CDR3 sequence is CSASPLVAPQETQYF. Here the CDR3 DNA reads TGCAGTGCTAGTCCCCTCGTTGCGCCTCAAGAGACCCAGTACTTC.

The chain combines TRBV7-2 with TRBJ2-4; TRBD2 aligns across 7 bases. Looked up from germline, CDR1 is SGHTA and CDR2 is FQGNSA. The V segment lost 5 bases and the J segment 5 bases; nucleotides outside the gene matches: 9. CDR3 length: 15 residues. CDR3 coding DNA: TGTGCCAGCAGCGCCCCGGGGCTAGCGGAAAACATTCAGTACTTC. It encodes CASSAPGLAENIQYF.

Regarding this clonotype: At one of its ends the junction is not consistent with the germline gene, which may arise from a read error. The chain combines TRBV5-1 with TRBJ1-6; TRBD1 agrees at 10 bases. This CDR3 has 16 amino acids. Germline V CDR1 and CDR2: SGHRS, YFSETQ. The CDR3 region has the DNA TGCGCCAGCAGCTTTACCGGGACAGGGGTCAGTTCACCCCGCCACTTT. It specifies CASSFTGTGVSSPRHF.

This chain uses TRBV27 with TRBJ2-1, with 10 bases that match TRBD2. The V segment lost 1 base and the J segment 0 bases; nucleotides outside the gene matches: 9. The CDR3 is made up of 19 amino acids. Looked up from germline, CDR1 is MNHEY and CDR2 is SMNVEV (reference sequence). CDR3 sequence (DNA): TGTGCCAGCAGTTTATTCCGCGCTAGCGGGAGTACCTCCTACAATGAGCAGTTCTTC. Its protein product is CASSLFRASGSTSYNEQFF.

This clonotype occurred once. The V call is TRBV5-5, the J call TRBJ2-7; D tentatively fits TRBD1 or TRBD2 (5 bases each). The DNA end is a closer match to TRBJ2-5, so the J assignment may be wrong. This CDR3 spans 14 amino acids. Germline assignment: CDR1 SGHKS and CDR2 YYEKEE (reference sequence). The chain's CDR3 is CASRQGVYQETQYF. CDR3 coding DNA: TGTGCCAGCAGGCAGGGAGTCTACCAAGAGACCCAGTACTTC.

The CDR3: CAISLAGARNEQFF. The CDR3 DNA sequence: TGTGCCATCAGTCTCGCGGGGGCGAGGAATGAGCAGTTCTTC. The chain links TRBV10-3 to TRBJ2-1; maybe TRBD2 (7 bases). Trimming cost V 5 bases and J 7 bases, with 15 bases left between them. The CDR3 runs 14 residues. The germline CDR1 and CDR2 sequences are ENHRY and SYGVKD.

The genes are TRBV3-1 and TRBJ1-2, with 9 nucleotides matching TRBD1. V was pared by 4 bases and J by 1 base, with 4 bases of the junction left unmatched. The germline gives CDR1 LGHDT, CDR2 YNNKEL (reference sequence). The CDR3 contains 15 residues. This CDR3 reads CASSPRTGDNYGYTF. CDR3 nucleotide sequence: TGTGCCAGCAGCCCCCGGACAGGGGATAACTATGGCTACACCTTC.

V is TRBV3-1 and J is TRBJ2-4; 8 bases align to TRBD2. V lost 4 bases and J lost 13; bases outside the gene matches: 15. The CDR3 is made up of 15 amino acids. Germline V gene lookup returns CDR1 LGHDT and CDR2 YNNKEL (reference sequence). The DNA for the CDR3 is TGTGCCAGCAGCCCCTTAGGAGCGGGAGAGGGGGAGCAGTACTTC. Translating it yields CASSPLGAGEGEQYF.

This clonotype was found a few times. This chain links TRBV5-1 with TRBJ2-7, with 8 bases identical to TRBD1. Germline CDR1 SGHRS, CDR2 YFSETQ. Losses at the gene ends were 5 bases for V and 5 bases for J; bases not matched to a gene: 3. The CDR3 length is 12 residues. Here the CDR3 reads CASRETGDEQYF. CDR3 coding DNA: TGCGCCAGCAGGGAGACAGGGGACGAGCAGTACTTC.

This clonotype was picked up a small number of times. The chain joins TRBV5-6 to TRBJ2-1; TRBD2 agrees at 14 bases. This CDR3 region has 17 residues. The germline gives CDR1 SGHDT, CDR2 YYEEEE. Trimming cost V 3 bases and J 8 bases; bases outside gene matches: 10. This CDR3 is CASSSRRTSGGRDEQFF. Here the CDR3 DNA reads TGTGCCAGCAGCTCACGTCGGACTAGCGGGGGGAGGGATGAGCAGTTCTTC.

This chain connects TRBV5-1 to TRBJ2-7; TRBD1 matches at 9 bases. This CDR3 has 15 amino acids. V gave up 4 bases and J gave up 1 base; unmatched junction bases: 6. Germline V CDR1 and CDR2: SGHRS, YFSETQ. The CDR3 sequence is CASSPQGALSYEQYF. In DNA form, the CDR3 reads TGCGCCAGCAGCCCACAGGGGGCGCTGTCCTACGAGCAGTACTTC.

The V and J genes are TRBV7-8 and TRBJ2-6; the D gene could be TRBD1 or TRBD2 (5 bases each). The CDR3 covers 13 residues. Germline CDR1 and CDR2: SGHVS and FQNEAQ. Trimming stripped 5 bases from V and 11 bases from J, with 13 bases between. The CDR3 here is CASSARDGDVLTF. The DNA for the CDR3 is TGTGCCAGCAGCGCCCGGGACGGAGACGTCCTGACTTTC.

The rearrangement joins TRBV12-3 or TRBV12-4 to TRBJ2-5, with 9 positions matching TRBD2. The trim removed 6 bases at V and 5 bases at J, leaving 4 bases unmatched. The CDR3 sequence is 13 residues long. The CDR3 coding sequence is TGTGCCAGCAGGATAGCGGGAGCCGAGACCCAGTACTTC. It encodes CASRIAGAETQYF.

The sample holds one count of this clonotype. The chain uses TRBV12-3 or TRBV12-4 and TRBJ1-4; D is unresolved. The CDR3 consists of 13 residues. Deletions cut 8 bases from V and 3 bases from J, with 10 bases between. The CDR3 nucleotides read TGTGCCAGCGTTCTAAGATCTAATGAAAAACTGTTTTTT. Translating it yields CASVLRSNEKLFF.

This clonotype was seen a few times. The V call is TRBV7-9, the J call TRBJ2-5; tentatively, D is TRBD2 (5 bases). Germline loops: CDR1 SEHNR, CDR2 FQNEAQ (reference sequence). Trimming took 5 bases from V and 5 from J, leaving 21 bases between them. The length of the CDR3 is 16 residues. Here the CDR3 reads CASSTTPRTRGETQYF. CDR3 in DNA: TGTGCCAGCAGCACTACTCCCCGGACCCGAGGGGAGACCCAGTACTTC.

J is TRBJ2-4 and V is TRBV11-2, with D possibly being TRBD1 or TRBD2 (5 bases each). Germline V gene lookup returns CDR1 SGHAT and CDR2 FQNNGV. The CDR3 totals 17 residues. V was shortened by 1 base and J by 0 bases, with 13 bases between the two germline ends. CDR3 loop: CASSLVRETVAKNIQYF. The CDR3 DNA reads TGTGCCAGCAGCTTAGTTAGGGAGACAGTAGCCAAAAACATTCAGTACTTC.

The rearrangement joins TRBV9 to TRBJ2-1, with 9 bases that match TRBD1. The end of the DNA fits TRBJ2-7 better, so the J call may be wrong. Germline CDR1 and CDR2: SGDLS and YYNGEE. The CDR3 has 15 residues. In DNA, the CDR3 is TGTGCCAGCAGCTATGGGACAGGGCTTTACAATGAGCAGTACTTC. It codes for CASSYGTGLYNEQYF.

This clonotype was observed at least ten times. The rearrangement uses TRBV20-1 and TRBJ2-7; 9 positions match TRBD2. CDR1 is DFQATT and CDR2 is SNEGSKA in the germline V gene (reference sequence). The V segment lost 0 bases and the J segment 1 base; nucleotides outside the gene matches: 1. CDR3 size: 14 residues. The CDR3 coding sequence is TGCAGTGCTAGAGATGCGGGAGGGTCCTACGAGCAGTACTTC. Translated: CSARDAGGSYEQYF.

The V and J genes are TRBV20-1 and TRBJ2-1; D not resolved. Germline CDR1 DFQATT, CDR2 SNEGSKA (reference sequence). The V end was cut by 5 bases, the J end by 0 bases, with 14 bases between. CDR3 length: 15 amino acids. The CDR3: CSAQNGQTSYNEQFF. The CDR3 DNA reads TGCAGTGCTCAAAACGGGCAGACCTCCTACAATGAGCAGTTCTTC.

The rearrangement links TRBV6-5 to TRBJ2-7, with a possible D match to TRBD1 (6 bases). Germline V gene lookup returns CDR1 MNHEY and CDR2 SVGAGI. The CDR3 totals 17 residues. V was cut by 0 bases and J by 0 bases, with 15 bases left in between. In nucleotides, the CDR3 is TGTGCCAGCAGTTACTCTTACCGCCGACAGGACTCCTACGAGCAGTACTTC. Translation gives CASSYSYRRQDSYEQYF.

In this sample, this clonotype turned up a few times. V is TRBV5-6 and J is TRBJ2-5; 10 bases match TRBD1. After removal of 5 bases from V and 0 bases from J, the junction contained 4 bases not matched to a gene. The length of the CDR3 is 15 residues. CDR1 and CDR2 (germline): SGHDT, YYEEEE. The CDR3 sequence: CASSQDRGYQETQYF. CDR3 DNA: TGTGCCAGCAGTCAGGACAGGGGGTACCAAGAGACCCAGTACTTC.